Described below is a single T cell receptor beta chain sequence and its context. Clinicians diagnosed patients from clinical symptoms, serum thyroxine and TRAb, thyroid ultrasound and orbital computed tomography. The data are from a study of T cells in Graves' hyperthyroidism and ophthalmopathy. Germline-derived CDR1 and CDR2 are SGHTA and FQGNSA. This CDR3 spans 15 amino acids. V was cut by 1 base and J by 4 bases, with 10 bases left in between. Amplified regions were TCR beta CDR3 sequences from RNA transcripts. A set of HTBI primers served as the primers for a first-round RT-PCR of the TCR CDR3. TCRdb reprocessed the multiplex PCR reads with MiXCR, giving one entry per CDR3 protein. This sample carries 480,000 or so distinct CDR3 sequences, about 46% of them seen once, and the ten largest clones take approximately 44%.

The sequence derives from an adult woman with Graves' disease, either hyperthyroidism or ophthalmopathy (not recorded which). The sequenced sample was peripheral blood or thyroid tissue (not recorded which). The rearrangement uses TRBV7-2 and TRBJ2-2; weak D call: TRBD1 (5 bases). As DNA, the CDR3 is TGTGCCAGCAGCTTAGTCGGCAGGGCCACCGGGGAGCTGTTTTTT. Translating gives CASSLVGRATGELFF.